Following are 25 T cell receptor beta chains from one sample sequenced in a study of CD8+CD57+ T cells in acquired aplastic anemia. Whoever was chosen for sequencing had shown CD8+CD57+ cell expansion by flow cytometry. The TCR beta profiling, which covered VDJ combination and CDR3 sequence, was carried out using genomic DNA as the template. Each CDR3 protein is one row after TCRdb ran MiXCR on the reads. The sample contains 210,000 or so distinct CDR3 sequences, roughly 50% of which appear only once. The sequencing input was sorted CD4+, CD8+, or CD8+CD57+ T cells (not recorded which) from PBMCs. The source is a human donor with aplastic anemia.

The chain joins TRBV6-1 to TRBJ1-5; D possibly corresponds to TRBD1 (5 bases). There are 16 residues in the CDR3. V lost 0 bases and J lost 4, with 13 bases in between. Germline loops: CDR1 MNHNS, CDR2 SASEGT. The CDR3 is CASSEARGLRNQPQHF. The CDR3 nucleotides are TGTGCCAGCAGTGAAGCCCGGGGCCTAAGGAATCAGCCCCAGCATTTT.

This clonotype was recorded a few times. The rearrangement joins TRBV7-2 to TRBJ2-6, with D unclear. Germline lookup yields CDR1 SGHTA and CDR2 FQGNSA. This CDR3 has 15 residues. Trimming removed 1 base from V and 2 bases from J, with 6 bases in between. Here the CDR3 reads CASSLGQPGANVLTF. As DNA, the CDR3 is TGTGCCAGCAGCTTAGGGCAGCCTGGGGCCAACGTCCTGACTTTC.

This clonotype was recorded at least ten times. This rearrangement joins TRBV5-1 to TRBJ2-3; no definite D call. The V gene's germline CDR1 is SGHRS and CDR2 YFSETQ. There are 14 residues in the CDR3. Deletions cut 0 bases from V and 1 base from J, with 6 bases between. The CDR3 DNA follows: TGCGCCAGCAGCTTGGGTTGGGGCACAGATACGCAGTATTTT. Translation gives CASSLGWGTDTQYF.

This clonotype has ten or more counts. The chain couples TRBV19 to TRBJ1-1; a possible D gene is TRBD1 (5 bases). Germline loops: CDR1 LNHDA, CDR2 SQIVND (reference sequence). V was cut by 5 bases and J by 0 bases, with 16 bases left in between. The CDR3 is 16 amino acids. CDR3 residues: CASSPDDSFMNTEAFF. In DNA form, the CDR3 reads TGTGCCAGTAGTCCAGACGACAGTTTCATGAACACTGAAGCTTTCTTT.

The chain has TRBV20-1 and TRBJ2-1, with 9 bases aligning to TRBD2. Germline CDR1 is DFQATT and CDR2 is SNEGSKA (reference sequence). The CDR3 extends over 13 amino acids. Germline trimming cut 1 base from V and 14 bases from J; bases unmatched to any gene: 9. The CDR3 loop is CSARAGGGAEKFF. CDR3 nucleotides: TGCAGTGCTAGAGCGGGCGGGGGGGCCGAAAAGTTCTTC.

With regard to this clonotype: At one end, the junction sequence differs from germline, possibly due to a read error. The chain joins TRBV7-6 to TRBJ1-4; D is perhaps TRBD1 (6 bases). The length of the CDR3 is 14 residues. In germline, CDR1 is SGHVS, CDR2 FNYEAQ. CDR3 sequence reads: CASSLGGLNERLFF. Here the CDR3 DNA reads TGTGCCAGCAGCTTAGGGGGGCTCAATGAAAGACTGTTTTTT.

V and J are TRBV19 and TRBJ1-1; D is unclear. The CDR3 consists of 12 residues. Germline V CDR1 and CDR2: LNHDA, SQIVND (reference sequence). The germline V and J ends were trimmed by 8 bases and 5 bases, with 12 bases remaining between them. This chain's CDR3 is CASRQTGTEAFF. CDR3 sequence (DNA): TGTGCCAGTCGCCAAACGGGGACTGAAGCTTTCTTT.

This chain joins TRBV20-1 and TRBJ1-5; D is perhaps TRBD1 (6 bases). The CDR3 is made up of 17 amino acids. Germline lookup yields CDR1 DFQATT and CDR2 SNEGSKA (reference sequence). Trimming took 0 bases from V and 0 from J, leaving 15 bases between them. In nucleotides, the CDR3 is TGCAGTGCTAGAGAGCTGAATCAGGGGTTTAGCAATCAGCCCCAGCATTTT. This sequence encodes CSARELNQGFSNQPQHF.

The chain carries TRBV7-2 and TRBJ1-2, with TRBD1 matching 9 bases. CDR3 length: 14 amino acids. Unmatched junction bases numbered 6, after V lost 6 bases and J lost 4 bases. Germline V gene data show CDR1 as SGHTA and CDR2 as FQGNSA. The CDR3 nucleotides are TGTGCCAGCAGACCGGACAGGGGATCCTATGGCTACACCTTC. This encodes CASRPDRGSYGYTF.

On this clonotype: It is unclear where the CDR3 begins or ends on the DNA, so no DNA is shown, and the CDR3 is as TCRdb lists it. V usage is TRBV5-5 and J usage is TRBJ1-2; TRBD1 reflects the table's D call only, with no check against the DNA. Per the germline V gene, CDR1 is SGHKS and CDR2 is YYEKEE (reference sequence). The CDR3 is 19 residues long, counting both termini. CDR3: CASSFYICSATGTAYGYTF.

A single count supports this clonotype. CDR3 loop: CASSILATSDTQYF. The CDR3 coding sequence is TGTGCCAGCAGTATACTAGCGACTTCCGATACGCAGTATTTT. The chain couples TRBV6-1 to TRBJ2-3; 7 bases match TRBD2. Germline V gene data show CDR1 as MNHNS and CDR2 as SASEGT. This CDR3 region has 14 residues. The J segment lost 6 bases and the V segment lost 5 bases, leaving 8 bases of the junction unmatched.

The CDR3 DNA sequence: TGTGCCAGCAGCGCCGGACAGGGGGTCTTATACGAGCAGTACTTC. Protein product: CASSAGQGVLYEQYF. This rearrangement joins TRBV2 to TRBJ2-7; 10 positions agree with TRBD1. Per the germline V gene, CDR1 is SNHLY and CDR2 is FYNNEI. This CDR3 is 15 amino acids long. The junction had 9 bases not matched to a gene; V was cut back by 6 bases and J by 4 bases.

The sample holds many counts of this clonotype. The chain uses TRBV11-2 and TRBJ2-5, with a weak D call TRBD2 (5 bases). V dropped 6 bases and J dropped 2 bases, with 10 bases sitting between them. From germline, CDR1 is SGHAT and CDR2 FQNNGV. The CDR3 covers 13 residues. The DNA for the CDR3 is TGTGCCAGCAGTCTAACTAGGCAAGAGACCCAGTACTTC. Protein sequence: CASSLTRQETQYF.

This clonotype was found many times. The CDR3 is CASSLGVTGTEAFF. In nucleotides, the CDR3 is TGTGCCAGCAGTTTGGGGGTTACGGGCACTGAAGCTTTCTTT. This chain links TRBV12-3 or TRBV12-4 with TRBJ1-1; tentative D call: TRBD1 (5 bases). This CDR3 is 14 amino acids long. V lost 3 bases and J 4 bases, leaving 12 bases between the germline ends.

The chain joins TRBV9 to TRBJ2-3, with D possibly TRBD2 on 6 matching bases. Germline-derived CDR1 and CDR2 are SGDLS and YYNGEE. Trimming shortened V by 0 bases and J by 5 bases, and 13 bases separated the two germline ends. CDR3 length equals 15 residues. The CDR3 DNA reads as TGTGCCAGCAGCGTAGAAGGGTTGGGGGGAGATACGCAGTATTTT. It is translated as CASSVEGLGGDTQYF. The whole variable domain, filled in from reference TRBV9 and TRBJ2-3, reads DSGVTQTPKHLITATGQRVTLRCSPRSGDLSVYWYQQSLDQGLQFLIQYYNGEERAKGNILERFSAQQFPDLHSELNLSSLELGDSALYFCASSVEGLGGDTQYFGPGTRLTVL.

In DNA, the CDR3 is TGTGCCACCAGTGATTTGCAGGAGGGTGGCTACACCTTC. It specifies CATSDLQEGGYTF. The chain employs TRBV24-1 and TRBJ1-2; D not certain. This CDR3 is built from 13 residues. Per the germline V gene, CDR1 is KGHDR and CDR2 is SFDVKD. Trimming shortened V by 0 bases and J by 7 bases, and 8 bases separated the two germline ends.

This clonotype was seen many times. The rearrangement joins TRBV12-3 or TRBV12-4 to TRBJ2-5, with TRBD2 matching 7 bases. The CDR3 runs to 13 residues. Trimming took 6 bases from V and 2 from J; bases not matched to a gene: 3. CDR3 protein: CASSRGDQETQYF. The CDR3 nucleotides read TGTGCCAGCAGCCGGGGGGATCAAGAGACCCAGTACTTC.

This chain connects TRBV20-1 to TRBJ2-7, with a possible D match to TRBD1 (5 bases). Trimming left V 0 bases short and J 6 bases short, with 9 bases between. The CDR3 consists of 12 residues. Germline-derived CDR1 and CDR2 are DFQATT and SNEGSKA (reference sequence). In DNA form, the CDR3 reads TGCAGTGCTAGAGAAATCAGGGTCGAGCAGTACTTC. Translation gives CSAREIRVEQYF.

This clonotype was counted ten times or more. The CDR3 spells CAISESGGINQPQHF. The CDR3 DNA reads as TGTGCCATCAGTGAGTCCGGGGGGATCAATCAGCCCCAGCATTTT. The chain employs TRBV10-3 and TRBJ1-5, with D perhaps matching TRBD1 (5 bases). Trimming removed 0 bases from V and 3 bases from J, with 9 bases in between. The CDR3 contains 15 residues. Germline-derived CDR1 and CDR2 are ENHRY and SYGVKD.

The CDR3 coding sequence is TGTGCCACCAGTGATTTTAACCCGGGACAGGGGTCGGATGAAAAACTGTTTTTT. It yields the protein CATSDFNPGQGSDEKLFF. The V gene is TRBV24-1, the J gene TRBJ1-4; TRBD1 matches at 10 bases. From germline, CDR1 is KGHDR and CDR2 SFDVKD. Germline trimming cut 1 base from V and 6 bases from J; bases unmatched to any gene: 10. The CDR3 has 18 residues.

This clonotype was picked up many times. This chain links TRBV20-1 with TRBJ2-2, with D perhaps TRBD2 (6 bases). The V end lost 5 bases, the J end lost 1 base, and 14 bases lay between the germline ends. This CDR3 contains 15 residues. Germline V gene sequence: CDR1 DFQATT, CDR2 SNEGSKA (reference sequence). CDR3 coding DNA: TGCAGTGCTCAGAGAGGGAGGAGGAACACCGGGGAGCTGTTTTTT. Its translation: CSAQRGRRNTGELFF.

A few counts support this clonotype. This sequence may be a read error, since a much larger clone differs from it by one base. The gene calls are TRBV10-1 and TRBJ1-1; D not certain. The ends were cut back, 11 bases at V and 4 bases at J, with 20 bases in the middle. From germline, CDR1 is WNHNN and CDR2 SYGVQD (reference sequence). The CDR3 has 14 residues. CDR3: CAGPGRWLGTEAFF. The CDR3 nucleotides read TGCGCCGGCCCCGGGCGCTGGCTGGGCACTGAAGCTTTCTTT.

As regards this clonotype: A read error may be the cause here, since a much bigger clone is one base away. It is likely a read error, because the conserved phenylalanine at the end of the CDR3 is missing. The chain links TRBV12-5 to TRBJ2-3, with D possibly being TRBD1 (6 bases). Germline CDR1 is LGHNT and CDR2 is FRNRAP. CDR3 length: 15 residues. CDR3 sequence: CASTRGQSSTDTQYL. The CDR3 bases are TGTGCCAGCACCCGAGGACAGTCTAGCACAGATACGCAGTATCTT.

This clonotype showed up many times. This chain connects TRBV5-4 to TRBJ2-3, with TRBD2 identical over 7 bases. There are 16 residues in the CDR3. Germline V CDR1 and CDR2: SGHNT, YYREEE (reference sequence). The V segment lost 1 base and the J segment 0 bases; nucleotides outside the gene matches: 5. CDR3 loop: CASSLRSGGSTDTQYF. The DNA of the CDR3 is TGTGCCAGCAGCTTGCGCTCCGGGGGGAGCACAGATACGCAGTATTTT.

This sequence joins TRBV9 and TRBJ2-1; D is undetermined. CDR3 length equals 12 residues. Looked up from germline, CDR1 is SGDLS and CDR2 is YYNGEE. V was trimmed by 2 bases and J by 7 bases, leaving 7 bases between them. The CDR3 region has the DNA TGTGCCAGCAGCGTCGATATTAATGAGCAGTTCTTC. Amino acid sequence: CASSVDINEQFF. Full variable domain (outside the CDR3, taken from reference TRBV9 and TRBJ2-1): DSGVTQTPKHLITATGQRVTLRCSPRSGDLSVYWYQQSLDQGLQFLIQYYNGEERAKGNILERFSAQQFPDLHSELNLSSLELGDSALYFCASSVDINEQFFGPGTRLTVL.